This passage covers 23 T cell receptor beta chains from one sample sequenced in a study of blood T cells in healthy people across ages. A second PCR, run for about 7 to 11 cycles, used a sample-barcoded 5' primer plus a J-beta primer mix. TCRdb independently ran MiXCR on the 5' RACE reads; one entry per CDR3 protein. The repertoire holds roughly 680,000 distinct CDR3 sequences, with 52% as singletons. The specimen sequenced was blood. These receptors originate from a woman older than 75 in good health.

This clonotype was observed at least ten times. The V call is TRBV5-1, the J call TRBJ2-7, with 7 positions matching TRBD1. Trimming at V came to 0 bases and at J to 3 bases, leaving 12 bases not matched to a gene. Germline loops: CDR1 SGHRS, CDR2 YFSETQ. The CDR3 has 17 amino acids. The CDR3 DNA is TGCGCCAGCAGCTTGGGCCCCGGGACAGCAACTTACTACGAGCAGTACTTC. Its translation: CASSLGPGTATYYEQYF.

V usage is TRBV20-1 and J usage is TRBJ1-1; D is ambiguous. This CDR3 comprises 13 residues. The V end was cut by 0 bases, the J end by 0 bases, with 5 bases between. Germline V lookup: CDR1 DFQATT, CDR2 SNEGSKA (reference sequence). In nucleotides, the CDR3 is TGCAGTGCTAGAGATCAGGTGAACACTGAAGCTTTCTTT. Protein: CSARDQVNTEAFF.

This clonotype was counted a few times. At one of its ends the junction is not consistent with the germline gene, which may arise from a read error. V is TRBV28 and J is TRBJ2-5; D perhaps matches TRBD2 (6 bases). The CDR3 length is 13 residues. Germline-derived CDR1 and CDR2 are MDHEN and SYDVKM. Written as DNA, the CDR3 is TGTGCCGGCAGAGCCGGGACTCAAGAGACCCAGTACTTC. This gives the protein CAGRAGTQETQYF.

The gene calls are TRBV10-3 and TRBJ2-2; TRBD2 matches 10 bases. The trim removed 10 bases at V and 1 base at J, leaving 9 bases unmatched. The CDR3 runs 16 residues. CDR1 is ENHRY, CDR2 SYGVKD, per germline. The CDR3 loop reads CARRLAGPRNTGELFF. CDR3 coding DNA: TGTGCCAGAAGACTAGCGGGTCCACGGAACACCGGGGAGCTGTTTTTT.

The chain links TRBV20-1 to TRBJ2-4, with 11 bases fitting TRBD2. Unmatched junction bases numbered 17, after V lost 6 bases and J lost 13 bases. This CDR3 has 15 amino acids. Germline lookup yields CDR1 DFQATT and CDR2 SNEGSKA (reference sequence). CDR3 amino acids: CSARRTSGLDNEQYF. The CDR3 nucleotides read TGCAGTGCCAGACGGACTAGCGGGTTAGACAATGAGCAGTACTTC.

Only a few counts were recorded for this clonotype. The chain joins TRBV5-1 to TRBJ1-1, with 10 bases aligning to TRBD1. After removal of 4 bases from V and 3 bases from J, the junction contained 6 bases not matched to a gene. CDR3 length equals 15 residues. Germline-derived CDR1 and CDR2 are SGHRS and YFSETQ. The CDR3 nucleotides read TGCGCCAGCAGCCGTTCGGGACAGGGGTACACTGAAGCTTTCTTT. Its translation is CASSRSGQGYTEAFF. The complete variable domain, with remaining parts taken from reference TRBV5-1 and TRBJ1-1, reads KAGVTQTPRYLIKTRGQQVTLSCSPISGHRSVSWYQQTPGQGLQFLFEYFSETQRNKGNFPGRFSGRQFSNSRSEMNVSTLELGDSALYLCASSRSGQGYTEAFFGQGTRLTVV.

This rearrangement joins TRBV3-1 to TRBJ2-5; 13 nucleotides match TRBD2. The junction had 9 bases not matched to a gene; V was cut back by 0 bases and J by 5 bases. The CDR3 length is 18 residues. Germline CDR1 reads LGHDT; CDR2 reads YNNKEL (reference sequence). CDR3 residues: CASSQDLRTSGGRETQYF. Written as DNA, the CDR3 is TGTGCCAGCAGCCAAGATCTGAGGACTAGCGGGGGCCGGGAGACCCAGTACTTC.

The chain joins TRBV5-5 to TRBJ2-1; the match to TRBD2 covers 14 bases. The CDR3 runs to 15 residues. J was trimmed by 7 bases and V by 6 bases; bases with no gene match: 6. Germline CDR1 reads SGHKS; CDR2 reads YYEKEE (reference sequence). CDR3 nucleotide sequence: TGTGCCAGCATACTGACTAGCGGGGGGGCAAATGAGCAGTTCTTC. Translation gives CASILTSGGANEQFF. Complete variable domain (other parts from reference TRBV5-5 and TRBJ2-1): DAGVTQSPTHLIKTRGQQVTLRCSPISGHKSVSWYQQVLGQGPQFIFQYYEKEERGRGNFPDRFSARQFPNYSSELNVNALLLGDSALYLCASILTSGGANEQFFGPGTRLTVL.

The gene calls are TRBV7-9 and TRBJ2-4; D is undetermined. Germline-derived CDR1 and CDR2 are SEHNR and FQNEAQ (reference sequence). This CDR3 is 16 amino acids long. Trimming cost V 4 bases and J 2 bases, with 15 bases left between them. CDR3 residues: CASSSPELLTKNIQYF. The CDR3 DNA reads TGTGCCAGCAGCTCTCCAGAGCTTCTAACCAAAAACATTCAGTACTTC.

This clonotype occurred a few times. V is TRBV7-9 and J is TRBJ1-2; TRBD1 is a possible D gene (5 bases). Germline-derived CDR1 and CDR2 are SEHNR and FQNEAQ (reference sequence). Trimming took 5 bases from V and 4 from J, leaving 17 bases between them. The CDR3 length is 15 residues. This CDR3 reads CASSRSGEGAYGYTF. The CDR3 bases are TGTGCCAGCAGCCGATCGGGGGAAGGGGCCTATGGCTACACCTTC.

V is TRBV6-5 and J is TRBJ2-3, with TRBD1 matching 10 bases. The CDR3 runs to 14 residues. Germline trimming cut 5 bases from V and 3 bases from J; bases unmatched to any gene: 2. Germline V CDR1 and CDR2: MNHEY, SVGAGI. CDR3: CASSGQGVTDTQYF. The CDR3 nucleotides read TGTGCCAGCAGTGGACAGGGGGTAACAGATACGCAGTATTTT.

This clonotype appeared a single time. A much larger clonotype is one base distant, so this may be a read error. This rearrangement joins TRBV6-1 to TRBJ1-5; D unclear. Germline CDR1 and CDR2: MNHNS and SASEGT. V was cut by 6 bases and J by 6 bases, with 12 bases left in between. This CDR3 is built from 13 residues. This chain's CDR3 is CASRVTTGQPQHF. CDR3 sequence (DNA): TGTGCCAGCAGGGTGACGACGGGTCAGCCCCAGCATTTT.

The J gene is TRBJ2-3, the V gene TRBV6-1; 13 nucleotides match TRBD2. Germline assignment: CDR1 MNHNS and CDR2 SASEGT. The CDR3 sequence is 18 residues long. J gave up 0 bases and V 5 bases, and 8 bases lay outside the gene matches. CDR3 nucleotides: TGTGCCAGCAGTCGCCGGGGGACTAGCGGGACTAGCACAGATACGCAGTATTTT. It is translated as CASSRRGTSGTSTDTQYF.

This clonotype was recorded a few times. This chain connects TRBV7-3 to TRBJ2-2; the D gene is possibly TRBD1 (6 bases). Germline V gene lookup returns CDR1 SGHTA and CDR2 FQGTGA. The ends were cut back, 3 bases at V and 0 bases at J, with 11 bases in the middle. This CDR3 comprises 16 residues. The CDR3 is CASSFPGTTNTGELFF. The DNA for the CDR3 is TGTGCCAGCAGCTTCCCCGGGACAACGAACACCGGGGAGCTGTTTTTT.

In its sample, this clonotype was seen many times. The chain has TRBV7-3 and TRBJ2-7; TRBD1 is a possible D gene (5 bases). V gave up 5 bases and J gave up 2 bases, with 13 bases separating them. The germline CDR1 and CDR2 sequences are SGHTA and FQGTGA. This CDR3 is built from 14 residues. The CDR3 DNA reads TGTGCCAGCAGCCACCCAACAGGTACCTACGAGCAGTACTTC. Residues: CASSHPTGTYEQYF.

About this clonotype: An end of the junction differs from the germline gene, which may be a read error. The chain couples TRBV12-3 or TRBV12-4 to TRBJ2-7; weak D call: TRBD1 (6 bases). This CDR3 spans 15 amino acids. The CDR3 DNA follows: TGTGCCAGCAGTTCCGACAGGATTTTCTCCTACGGGCAGTACTTC. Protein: CASSSDRIFSYGQYF.

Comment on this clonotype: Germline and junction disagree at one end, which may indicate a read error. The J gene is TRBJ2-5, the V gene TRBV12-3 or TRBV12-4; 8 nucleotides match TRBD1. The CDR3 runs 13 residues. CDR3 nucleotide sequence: TGTACCAGCAGCCGAGGACAGGGAGAGACCCAGTACTTC. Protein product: CTSSRGQGETQYF.

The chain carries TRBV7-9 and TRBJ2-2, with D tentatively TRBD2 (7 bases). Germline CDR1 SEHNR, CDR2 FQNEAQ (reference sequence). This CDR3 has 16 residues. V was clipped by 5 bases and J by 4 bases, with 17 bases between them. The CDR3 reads CASSPTDGGRTGELFF. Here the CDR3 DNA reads TGTGCCAGCAGCCCGACTGACGGGGGGCGCACCGGGGAGCTGTTTTTT.

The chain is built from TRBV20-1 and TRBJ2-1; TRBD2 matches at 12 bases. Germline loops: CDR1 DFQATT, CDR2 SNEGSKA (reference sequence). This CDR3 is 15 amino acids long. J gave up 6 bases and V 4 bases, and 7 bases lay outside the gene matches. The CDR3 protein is CSATPGLAGRNEQFF. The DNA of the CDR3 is TGCAGTGCTACCCCGGGACTAGCGGGCCGCAATGAGCAGTTCTTC.

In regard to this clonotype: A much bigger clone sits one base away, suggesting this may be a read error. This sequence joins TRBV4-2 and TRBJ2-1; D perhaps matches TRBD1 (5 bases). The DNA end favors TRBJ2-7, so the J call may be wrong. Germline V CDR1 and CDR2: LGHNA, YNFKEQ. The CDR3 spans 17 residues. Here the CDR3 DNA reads TGTGCCAGCAGCCAATCGAAGACAGCGAGCTCCTACAATGAGCAGTACTTC. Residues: CASSQSKTASSYNEQYF.

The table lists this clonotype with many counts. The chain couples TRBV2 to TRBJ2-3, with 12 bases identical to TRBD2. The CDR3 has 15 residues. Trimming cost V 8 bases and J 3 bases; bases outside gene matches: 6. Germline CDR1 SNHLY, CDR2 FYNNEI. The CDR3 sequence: CASRRLAGVTDTQYF. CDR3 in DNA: TGTGCCAGCCGTCGACTAGCGGGAGTAACAGATACGCAGTATTTT.

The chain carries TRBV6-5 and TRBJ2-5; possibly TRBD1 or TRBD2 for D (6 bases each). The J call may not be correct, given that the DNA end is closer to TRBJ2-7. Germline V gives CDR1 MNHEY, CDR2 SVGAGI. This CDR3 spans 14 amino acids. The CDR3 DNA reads TGTGCCAGCAGTTACTCGCAGGGGAGGTACGAGCAGTACTTC. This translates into CASSYSQGRYEQYF.

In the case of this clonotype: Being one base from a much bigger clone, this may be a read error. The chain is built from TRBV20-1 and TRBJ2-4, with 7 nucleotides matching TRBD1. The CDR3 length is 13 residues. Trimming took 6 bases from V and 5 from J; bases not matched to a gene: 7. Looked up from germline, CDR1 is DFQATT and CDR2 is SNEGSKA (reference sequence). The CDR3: CSAVGQSQNIQYF. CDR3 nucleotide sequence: TGCAGTGCCGTGGGACAGAGCCAAAACATTCAGTACTTC.